The table lists the clone carrying this T cell receptor (beta chain) with many counts. Its antigen remains unknown. The data are from a study of T cell repertoires in cytomegalovirus infection. Study at large: Shared public TCR beta signatures pointed to both CMV infection and a matching HLA type. Findings and caveats of the study: Cumulated frequencies of public TCR beta families served to identify carriers of CMV plus the relevant HLA. The response measured ex vivo was dominated by TCR beta clonotypes (HLA-C-restricted and CMV-specific).

CDR1 is SGHTA and CDR2 is FQGTGA in the germline V gene. V lost 2 bases and J lost 4; bases outside the gene matches: 10. This CDR3 spans 16 amino acids. TCRdb fed the reads into MiXCR, producing one record per CDR3 protein. This sample has 270,000 or so distinct CDR3 sequences, with over 15% found just once. The sequence derives from a human donor in good health (CMV status not recorded). Some clones in this sample may be carry-over from other donors' samples. The sample consisted of CD8+ T cells from PBMCs. This chain uses TRBV7-3 with TRBJ1-2; the match to TRBD1 covers 7 bases. CDR3 sequence: CASSLAPGQAIYGYTF. CDR3 coding DNA: TGTGCCAGCAGCTTAGCCCCCGGACAGGCCATCTATGGCTACACCTTC.